A single sample is the source of the 12 T cell receptor beta chains below, sequenced in a study of shared clonotypes between healthy human individuals. The repertoire was sequenced with immunoSEQ multiplex PCR; TCRdb's copy has only in-frame clones and lacks some. The table has approximately 2.3 million clones, 85% to 95% seen once; the top ten hold about 0.37%. The sequencing input was naive CD4+ T cells from PBMCs. The subset: CD45RA+ positively selected. The receptor set was obtained from a man in his late teens or twenties in good health. Some clones in this sample may be carry-over from other donors' samples.

With respect to this clone: Other DNA sequences in this sample translate to the same CDR3. The chain uses TRBV7-2 and TRBJ2-6; D is unresolved. Germline-derived CDR1 and CDR2 are SGHTA and FQGNSA. Trimming took 5 bases from V and 4 from J, leaving 12 bases between them. There are 15 residues in the CDR3. CDR3 nucleotides: TGTGCCAGCAGCCCGCCGCTAAGCGGGGCCAACGTCCTGACTTTC. It codes for CASSPPLSGANVLTF.

V gene TRBV6-1 combines with J gene TRBJ1-2; D gene unclear. V was shortened by 1 base and J by 7 bases, with 10 bases between the two germline ends. This CDR3 is 13 amino acids long. The germline V gene encodes CDR1 MNHNS and CDR2 SASEGT. CDR3 protein: CASSEDSLLGYTF. The CDR3 coding sequence is TGTGCCAGCAGTGAAGACTCTCTCCTTGGCTACACCTTC.

The chain couples TRBV7-2 to TRBJ2-7; D is unresolved. The length of the CDR3 is 15 residues. The germline V gene has CDR1 SGHTA and CDR2 FQGNSA. The V end lost 2 bases, the J end lost 8 bases, and 19 bases lay between the germline ends. The CDR3 coding sequence is TGTGCCAGCAGCTTAATCTCCGGTTTTCTCGGGCAGCAGTACTTC. It yields the protein CASSLISGFLGQQYF.

The CDR3 coding sequence is TGTGCCAGCAGCTTAGGAGCGGGAGTTACTCTGTACACCGGGGAGCTGTTTTTT. It is translated as CASSLGAGVTLYTGELFF. This chain links TRBV7-2 with TRBJ2-2; 8 bases match TRBD2. CDR3 length: 18 amino acids. Per the germline V gene, CDR1 is SGHTA and CDR2 is FQGNSA. J gave up 3 bases and V 1 base, and 10 bases lay outside the gene matches.

This clone was observed a handful of times. The chain is built from TRBV28 and TRBJ1-5; tentatively, D is TRBD1 (5 bases). V lost 6 bases to trimming and J lost 0 bases, with 12 bases between them. Germline CDR1 and CDR2: MDHEN and SYDVKM. CDR3 length: 15 residues. The CDR3 loop reads CASRGNRGSNQPQHF. CDR3 coding DNA: TGTGCCAGCAGGGGGAATAGGGGTAGCAATCAGCCCCAGCATTTT.

The chain links TRBV11-3 to TRBJ2-2, with TRBD1 matching over 7 bases. Germline CDR1 SGHNT, CDR2 YENEEA. The CDR3 sequence is 14 residues long. The J segment lost 2 bases and the V segment lost 6 bases, leaving 3 bases of the junction unmatched. The CDR3 sequence is CASSKGANTGELFF. The CDR3 region has the DNA TGTGCCAGCAGTAAGGGGGCCAACACCGGGGAGCTGTTTTTT. Full variable domain (remainder filled in from reference TRBV11-3 and TRBJ2-2): EAGVVQSPRYKIIEKKQPVAFWCNPISGHNTLYWYLQNLGQGPELLIRYENEEAVDDSQLPKDRFSAERLKGVDSTLKIQPAELGDSAVYLCASSKGANTGELFFGEGSRLTVL.

The chain links TRBV7-2 to TRBJ1-5; D is undetermined. V was cut by 1 base and J by 3 bases, with 7 bases left in between. Germline CDR1 and CDR2: SGHTA and FQGNSA. The CDR3 has 14 amino acids. The CDR3 bases are TGTGCCAGCAGCTTAGTCAGAATCAATCAGCCCCAGCATTTT. As protein: CASSLVRINQPQHF.

The gene calls are TRBV5-1 and TRBJ2-1; 12 bases map to TRBD2. The V and J ends lost 5 bases and 7 bases, in that order; junction bases with no gene match: 10. Germline values: CDR1 SGHRS, CDR2 YFSETQ. This CDR3 is built from 16 residues. CDR3 sequence: CASRPTSGRVDNEQFF. CDR3 bases: TGCGCCAGCAGGCCGACTAGCGGGAGAGTGGATAATGAGCAGTTCTTC.

This chain links TRBV5-1 with TRBJ2-1; 13 bases align to TRBD2. The V segment lost 4 bases and the J segment 9 bases; nucleotides outside the gene matches: 13. The CDR3 is 17 amino acids. Germline V lookup: CDR1 SGHRS, CDR2 YFSETQ. CDR3 residues: CASSLTSGRAATFEQFF. CDR3 nucleotides: TGCGCCAGCAGCCTAACTAGCGGGAGGGCCGCTACGTTTGAGCAGTTCTTC.

The V and J genes are TRBV28 and TRBJ2-7; the D is unclear. V gave up 3 bases and J gave up 5 bases, with 17 bases separating them. Per germline, CDR1 MDHEN and CDR2 SYDVKM. The CDR3 covers 15 residues. The CDR3 reads CASSFGVRGLNEQYF. The CDR3, as DNA: TGTGCCAGCAGTTTCGGCGTAAGAGGCTTGAACGAGCAGTACTTC.

The chain uses TRBV30 and TRBJ1-4; D not certain. The CDR3 totals 15 residues. Trimming shortened V by 7 bases and J by 3 bases, and 18 bases separated the two germline ends. Germline values: CDR1 GTSNPN, CDR2 SVGIG (reference sequence). CDR3 amino acids: CAFLLWTEANEKLFF. Here the CDR3 DNA reads TGTGCCTTTTTACTCTGGACCGAGGCTAATGAAAAACTGTTTTTT.

V is TRBV6-1 and J is TRBJ2-2; perhaps TRBD1 as D (5 bases). CDR3 length: 12 residues. Germline V gene sequence: CDR1 MNHNS, CDR2 SASEGT. V lost 6 bases and J lost 10, with 12 bases in between. The CDR3 region is CASSLQALELFF. CDR3 nucleotides: TGTGCCAGCAGCCTACAGGCCCTGGAGCTGTTTTTT.